The clone carrying this TCR beta chain appeared many times. The CDR3 contains 16 residues. Germline V gene lookup returns CDR1 MDHEN and CDR2 SYDVKM. Between the trimmed V and J ends, which lost 6 bases and 8 bases, there was a span of 22 bases. The sorted Tregs were CD4+CD25+CD127-/low cells. TCRdb independently ran MiXCR on the 5' RACE reads; one entry per CDR3 protein. Of 10,000 to 12,000 distinct CDR3 sequences in the sample, 17% were seen once. V usage is TRBV28 and J usage is TRBJ1-4; D not resolved. The source of this sequence is a female donor with breast cancer. Sample: Tregs sorted from a lymph node. CDR3 DNA sequence: TGTGCCAGCAGCTCGCCTCTGCCAGGCCTGAACGAAAAACTGTTTTTT. Translating gives CASSSPLPGLNEKLFF.